This TCR beta chain comes out of a study of blood T cell repertoires in COVID-19. Libraries were prepared by immunoSEQ multiplex PCR; TCRdb keeps only in-frame clonotypes and omits some of them. Counted here are approximately 320,000 clones, just under 90% occurring once; the ten biggest clones make up 11%. V dropped 3 bases and J dropped 2; count of bases not matched to a gene: 3. Germline CDR1 and CDR2: MNHEY and SMNVEV (reference sequence). The CDR3 is 14 residues long. The V call is TRBV27, the J call TRBJ2-5; 7 bases fit TRBD1. This clonotype was sampled from a woman aged 25 to 45 with COVID-19, enrolled during active disease. The sequenced sample consisted of peripheral blood. The CDR3 DNA follows: TGTGCCAGCAGTTTTAGGGACAGTCAAGAGACCCAGTACTTC. Amino acid sequence: CASSFRDSQETQYF.